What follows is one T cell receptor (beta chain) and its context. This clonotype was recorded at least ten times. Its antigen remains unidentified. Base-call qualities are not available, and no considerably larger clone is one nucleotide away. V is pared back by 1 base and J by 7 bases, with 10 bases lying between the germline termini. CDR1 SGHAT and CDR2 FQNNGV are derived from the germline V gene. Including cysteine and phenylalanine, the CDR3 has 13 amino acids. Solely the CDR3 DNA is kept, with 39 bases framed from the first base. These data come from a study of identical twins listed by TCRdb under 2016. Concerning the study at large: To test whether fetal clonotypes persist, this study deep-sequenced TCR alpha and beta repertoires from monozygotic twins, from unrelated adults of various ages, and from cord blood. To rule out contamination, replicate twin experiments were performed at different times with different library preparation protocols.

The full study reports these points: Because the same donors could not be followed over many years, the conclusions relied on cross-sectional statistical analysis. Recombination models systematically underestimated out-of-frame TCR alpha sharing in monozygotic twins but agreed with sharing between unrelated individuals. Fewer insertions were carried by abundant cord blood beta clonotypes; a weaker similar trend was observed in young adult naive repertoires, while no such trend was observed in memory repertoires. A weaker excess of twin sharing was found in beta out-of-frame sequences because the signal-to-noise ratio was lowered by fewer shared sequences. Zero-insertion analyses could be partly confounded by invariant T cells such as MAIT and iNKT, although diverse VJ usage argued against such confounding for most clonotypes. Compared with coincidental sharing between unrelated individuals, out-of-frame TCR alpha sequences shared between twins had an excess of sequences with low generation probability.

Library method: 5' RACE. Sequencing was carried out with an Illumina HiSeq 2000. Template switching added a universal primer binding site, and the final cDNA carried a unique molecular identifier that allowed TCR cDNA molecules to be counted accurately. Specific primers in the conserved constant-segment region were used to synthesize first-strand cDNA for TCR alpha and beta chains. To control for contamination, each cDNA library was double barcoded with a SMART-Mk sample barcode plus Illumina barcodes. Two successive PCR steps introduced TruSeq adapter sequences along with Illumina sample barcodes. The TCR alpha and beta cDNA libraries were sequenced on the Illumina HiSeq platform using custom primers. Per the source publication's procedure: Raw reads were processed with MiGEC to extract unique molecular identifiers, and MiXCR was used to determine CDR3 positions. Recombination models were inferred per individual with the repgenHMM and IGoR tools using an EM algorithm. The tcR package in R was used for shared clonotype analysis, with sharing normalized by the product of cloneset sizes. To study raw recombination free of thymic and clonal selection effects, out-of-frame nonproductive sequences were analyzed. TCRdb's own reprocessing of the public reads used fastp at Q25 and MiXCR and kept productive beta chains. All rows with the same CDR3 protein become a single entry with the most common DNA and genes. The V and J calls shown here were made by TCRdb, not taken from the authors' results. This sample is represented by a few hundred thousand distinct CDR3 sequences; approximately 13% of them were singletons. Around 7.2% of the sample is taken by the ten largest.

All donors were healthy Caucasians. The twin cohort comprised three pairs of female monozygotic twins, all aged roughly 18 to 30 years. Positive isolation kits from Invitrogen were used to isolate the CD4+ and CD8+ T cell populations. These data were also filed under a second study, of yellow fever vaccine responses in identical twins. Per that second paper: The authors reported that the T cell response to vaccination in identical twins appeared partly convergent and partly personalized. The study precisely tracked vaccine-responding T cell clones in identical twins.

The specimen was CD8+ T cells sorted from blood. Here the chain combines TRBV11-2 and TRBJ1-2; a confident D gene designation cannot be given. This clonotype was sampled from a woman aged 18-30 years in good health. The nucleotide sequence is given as TGTGCCAGCAGCTTAGGTGCAGGTATTGGCTACACCTTC. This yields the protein CASSLGAGIGYTF.